This entry lists 23 T cell receptor beta chains sequenced from one sample in a study of T cell responses to AZD1222 COVID-19 vaccine. Data came from immunoSEQ multiplex PCR; TCRdb stores just in-frame clones and leaves some out. The repertoire holds about 270,000 clones, with roughly 93% as singletons. The source was peripheral blood, collected 28 days after the second AZD1222 dose. The receptors were gathered from an adult who received the AZD1222 COVID-19 vaccine.

This sequence joins TRBV19 and TRBJ2-3; 9 bases align to TRBD1. The trim removed 7 bases at V and 2 bases at J, leaving 4 bases unmatched. In germline, CDR1 is LNHDA, CDR2 SQIVND (reference sequence). This CDR3 comprises 14 residues. This CDR3 is CASTRDRATDTQYF. The DNA for the CDR3 is TGTGCCAGTACCCGGGACAGGGCCACAGATACGCAGTATTTT.

The rearrangement uses TRBV29-1 and TRBJ2-6, with 7 bases aligning to TRBD1. CDR1 is SQVTM and CDR2 is ANQGSEA in the germline V gene. Trimming took 8 bases from V and 1 from J; bases not matched to a gene: 11. This CDR3 has 16 residues. The CDR3 coding sequence is TGCAGCTCCCGGACAGGTCTATGGTCTGGGGCCAACGTCCTGACTTTC. It codes for CSSRTGLWSGANVLTF.

This chain joins TRBV7-9 and TRBJ2-1; unclear D gene. With 6 bases removed from V and 1 base from J, the gap between germline ends came to 19 bases. Germline assignment: CDR1 SEHNR and CDR2 FQNEAQ (reference sequence). The CDR3 length is 17 residues. The CDR3 nucleotides are TGTGCCAGCAGTCCCCGTAGAGGACGGGTATCCTACAATGAGCAGTTCTTC. Translating it yields CASSPRRGRVSYNEQFF.

The rearrangement joins TRBV5-6 to TRBJ2-7, with TRBD2 as a possible D gene (6 bases). V lost 7 bases and J 3 bases, leaving 17 bases between the germline ends. CDR1 and CDR2 from the germline V gene are SGHDT and YYEEEE. The CDR3 length is 14 residues. The CDR3 coding sequence is TGTGCCAGCGTCCGGGCCGGGAGAATCTACGAGCAGTACTTC. It codes for CASVRAGRIYEQYF.

Here the CDR3 reads CASSQGGMTGYGYTF. Written as DNA, the CDR3 is TGTGCCAGCAGCCAAGGGGGTATGACAGGGTATGGCTACACCTTC. The chain carries TRBV3-1 (or the pseudogene TRBV3-2) and TRBJ1-2; 7 bases line up with TRBD1. This CDR3 spans 15 amino acids. J was trimmed by 5 bases and V by 1 base; bases with no gene match: 7. From germline, CDR1 is LGHDT and CDR2 YNNKEL (reference sequence).

The chain joins TRBV5-1 to TRBJ1-3; no definite D call. V was shortened by 0 bases and J by 2 bases, with 6 bases between the two germline ends. Germline V lookup: CDR1 SGHRS, CDR2 YFSETQ. CDR3 size: 14 residues. DNA of the CDR3: TGCGCCAGCAGCTTGGGGACTGCTGGAAACACCATATATTTT. Protein: CASSLGTAGNTIYF.

V and J are TRBV11-2 and TRBJ2-2; no clear D. V gave up 1 base and J gave up 6 bases, with 9 bases separating them. This CDR3 has 14 residues. CDR1 SGHAT and CDR2 FQNNGV come from the germline V gene. As DNA, the CDR3 is TGTGCCAGCAGCTTAGTCTCTTCGGCCGGGGAGCTGTTTTTT. Translating gives CASSLVSSAGELFF. The entire variable domain, with the rest obtained from reference TRBV11-2 and TRBJ2-2, is as follows: EAGVAQSPRYKIIEKRQSVAFWCNPISGHATLYWYQQILGQGPKLLIQFQNNGVVDDSQLPKDRFSAERLKGVDSTLKIQPAKLEDSAVYLCASSLVSSAGELFFGEGSRLTVL.

This clone has only one observation. The chain links TRBV9 to TRBJ2-7; D uncertain. The CDR3 spans 14 residues. Deletions cut 0 bases from V and 2 bases from J, with 9 bases between. Germline CDR1 is SGDLS and CDR2 is YYNGEE. Here the CDR3 reads CASSVGGKTYEQYF. CDR3 nucleotides: TGTGCCAGCAGCGTAGGGGGAAAGACCTACGAGCAGTACTTC.

The rearrangement links TRBV29-1 to TRBJ2-5; D possibly corresponds to TRBD2 (6 bases). CDR3 length: 13 amino acids. The ends were cut back, 4 bases at V and 7 bases at J, with 16 bases in the middle. Germline values: CDR1 SQVTM, CDR2 ANQGSEA. The CDR3 here is CSVALDMGGTQYF. The CDR3 DNA sequence: TGCAGCGTTGCCCTTGACATGGGAGGGACCCAGTACTTC.

The chain uses TRBV20-1 and TRBJ1-1; D call uncertain. This CDR3 comprises 11 residues. Germline lookup yields CDR1 DFQATT and CDR2 SNEGSKA (reference sequence). The V and J ends lost 5 bases and 3 bases respectively, with 7 bases between them. The CDR3 DNA sequence: TGCAGTGCTCCGGAGGACACTGAAGCTTTCTTT. Amino acid sequence: CSAPEDTEAFF.

V usage is TRBV2 and J usage is TRBJ1-4; no firm D call. Per the germline V gene, CDR1 is SNHLY and CDR2 is FYNNEI. The CDR3 spans 13 residues. The V end was cut by 7 bases, the J end by 4 bases, with 10 bases between. This chain's CDR3 is CASILEYNEKLFF. DNA for the CDR3: TGTGCCAGCATCTTGGAATATAATGAAAAACTGTTTTTT.

Within the sample, this clone is medium-sized. The chain combines TRBV7-9 with TRBJ2-7; TRBD2 matches 9 bases. CDR1 and CDR2 (germline): SEHNR, FQNEAQ (reference sequence). V lost 4 bases and J lost 4; bases outside the gene matches: 8. The CDR3 runs 15 residues. CDR3 sequence: CASSSVLAGPYEQYF. In nucleotides, the CDR3 is TGTGCCAGCAGCTCCGTACTAGCGGGTCCTTACGAGCAGTACTTC.

The chain links TRBV5-5 to TRBJ1-2, with 8 bases fitting TRBD1. Germline trimming cut 0 bases from V and 3 bases from J; bases unmatched to any gene: 7. CDR1 is SGHKS, CDR2 YYEKEE, per germline (reference sequence). The CDR3 totals 16 residues. The DNA of the CDR3 is TGTGCCAGCAGCTTGGAATGGACAGGGCTATACTATGGCTACACCTTC. It is translated as CASSLEWTGLYYGYTF.

This chain connects TRBV28 to TRBJ2-2, with D hard to call. Germline V gene lookup returns CDR1 MDHEN and CDR2 SYDVKM. The CDR3 has 16 amino acids. Trimming shortened V by 7 bases and J by 4 bases, and 19 bases separated the two germline ends. The CDR3 DNA is TGTGCCAGCACCTTAGGATTGCGTGTGAGCACCGGGGAGCTGTTTTTT. It translates to CASTLGLRVSTGELFF.

The rearrangement uses TRBV12-3 or TRBV12-4 and TRBJ1-6; 9 bases match TRBD1. The ends lost 6 bases at V and 14 bases at J; junction bases unmatched: 8. This CDR3 comprises 13 residues. Here the CDR3 DNA reads TGTGCCAGCAGGATAAACACAGGGGGCACCCTCCACTTT. It specifies CASRINTGGTLHF.

This chain connects TRBV7-2 to TRBJ1-1; D not resolved. CDR3 length equals 12 residues. Germline V CDR1 and CDR2: SGHTA, FQGNSA. The V and J ends lost 4 bases and 1 base respectively, with 4 bases between them. This chain's CDR3 is CASSWGNTEAFF. The CDR3 DNA reads TGTGCCAGCAGCTGGGGGAACACTGAAGCTTTCTTT.

The chain uses TRBV27 and TRBJ1-4; 8 positions agree with TRBD1. The CDR3 has 13 amino acids. V trimming: 3 bases; J trimming: 14 bases; junction bases outside the gene matches: 8. Germline CDR1 is MNHEY and CDR2 is SMNVEV (reference sequence). The CDR3 sequence: CASSLTGASGLFF. Written as DNA, the CDR3 is TGTGCCAGCAGTTTGACAGGGGCCTCCGGGCTGTTTTTT.

The rearrangement uses TRBV6-2 or TRBV6-3 and TRBJ2-1, with D uncertain. Germline V gene data show CDR1 as MNHEY and CDR2 as SVGEGT. Trimming cost V 0 bases and J 4 bases, with 7 bases left between them. The CDR3 is 14 residues long. The CDR3 region is CASSYSTRYNEQFF. As DNA, the CDR3 is TGTGCCAGCAGTTACTCGACCAGGTACAATGAGCAGTTCTTC.

The chain links TRBV7-2 to TRBJ1-2; the D is unclear. CDR3 length: 15 amino acids. Looked up from germline, CDR1 is SGHTA and CDR2 is FQGNSA. With 2 bases removed from V and 8 bases from J, the gap between germline ends came to 18 bases. The CDR3 loop reads CASSLRVGPGEGYTF. The CDR3 region has the DNA TGTGCCAGCAGCTTAAGAGTCGGCCCTGGTGAGGGCTACACCTTC.

The V and J genes are TRBV11-2 and TRBJ1-2; perhaps TRBD1 as D (5 bases). The V gene's germline CDR1 is SGHAT and CDR2 FQNNGV. The V end was cut by 2 bases, the J end by 4 bases, with 11 bases between. The CDR3 has 14 amino acids. This CDR3 is CASSLWGEVYGYTF. Here the CDR3 DNA reads TGTGCCAGCAGCTTATGGGGGGAGGTCTATGGCTACACCTTC.

The chain couples TRBV18 to TRBJ2-7, with D unresolved. Germline values: CDR1 KGHSH, CDR2 LQKENI. V lost 6 bases and J lost 8, with 17 bases in between. The CDR3 is 13 amino acids. The chain's CDR3 is CASSPGSPSQQYF. Here the CDR3 DNA reads TGTGCCAGCTCTCCCGGGTCCCCTTCCCAGCAGTACTTC.

This sequence joins TRBV5-4 and TRBJ1-2; 9 bases are shared with TRBD1. Germline loops: CDR1 SGHNT, CDR2 YYREEE (reference sequence). V lost 4 bases, J lost 7 bases, and 11 bases stayed unmatched. The CDR3 loop spans 15 amino acids. The CDR3 DNA reads as TGTGCCAGCAGCCAACTAGGACAGGGGCCGGGTGGCTACACCTTC. Residues: CASSQLGQGPGGYTF.

This clone appeared once. This rearrangement joins TRBV6-2 or TRBV6-3 to TRBJ1-2, with D uncertain. This CDR3 comprises 15 residues. The V end lost 5 bases, the J end lost 4 bases, and 17 bases lay between the germline ends. The V gene's germline CDR1 is MNHEY and CDR2 SVGEGT. CDR3 protein: CASSPGSMGLYGYTF. DNA of the CDR3: TGTGCCAGCAGTCCCGGGTCTATGGGCCTCTATGGCTACACCTTC.